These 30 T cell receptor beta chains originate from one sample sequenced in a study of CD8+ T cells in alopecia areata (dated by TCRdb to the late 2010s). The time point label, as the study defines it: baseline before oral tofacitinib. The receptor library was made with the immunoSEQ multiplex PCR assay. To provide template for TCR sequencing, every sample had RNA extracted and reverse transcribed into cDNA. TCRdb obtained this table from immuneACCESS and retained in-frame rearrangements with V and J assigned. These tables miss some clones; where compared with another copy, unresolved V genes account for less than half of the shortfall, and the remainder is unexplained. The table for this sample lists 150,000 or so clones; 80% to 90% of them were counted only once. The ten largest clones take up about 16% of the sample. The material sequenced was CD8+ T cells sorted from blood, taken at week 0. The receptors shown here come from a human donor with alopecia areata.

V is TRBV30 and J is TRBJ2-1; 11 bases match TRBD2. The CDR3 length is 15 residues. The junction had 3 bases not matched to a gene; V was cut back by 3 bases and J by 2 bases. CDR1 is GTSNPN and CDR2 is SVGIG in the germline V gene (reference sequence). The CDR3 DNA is TGTGCCTGGAGGGTAGCGGGGGGGACCTACAATGAGCAGTTCTTC. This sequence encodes CAWRVAGGTYNEQFF.

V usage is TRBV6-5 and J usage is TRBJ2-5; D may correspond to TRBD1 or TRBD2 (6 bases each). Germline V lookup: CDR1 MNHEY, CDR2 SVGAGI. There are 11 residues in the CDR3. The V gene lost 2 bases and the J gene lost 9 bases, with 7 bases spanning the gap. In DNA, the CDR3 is TGTGCCAGCAGTTACAGGGGGGCCCAGTACTTC. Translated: CASSYRGAQYF.

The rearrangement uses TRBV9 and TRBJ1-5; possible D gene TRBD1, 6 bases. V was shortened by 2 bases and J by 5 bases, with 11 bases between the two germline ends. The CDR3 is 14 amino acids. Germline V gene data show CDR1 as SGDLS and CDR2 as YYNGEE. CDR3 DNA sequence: TGTGCCAGCAGCGTTGCGGGGGCGTATCAGCCCCAGCATTTT. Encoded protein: CASSVAGAYQPQHF. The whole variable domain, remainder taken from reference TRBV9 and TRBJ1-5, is DSGVTQTPKHLITATGQRVTLRCSPRSGDLSVYWYQQSLDQGLQFLIQYYNGEERAKGNILERFSAQQFPDLHSELNLSSLELGDSALYFCASSVAGAYQPQHFGDGTRLSIL.

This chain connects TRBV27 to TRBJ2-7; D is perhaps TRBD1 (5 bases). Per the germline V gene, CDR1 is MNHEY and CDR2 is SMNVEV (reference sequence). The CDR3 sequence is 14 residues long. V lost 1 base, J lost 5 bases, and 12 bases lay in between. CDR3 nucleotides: TGTGCCAGCAGTTTATATCCGCAGGGCGACGAGCAGTACTTC. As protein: CASSLYPQGDEQYF.

CDR3 in DNA: TGCGCCAGCAGCCAAGTCCACGGGACAAGTTTTCAAGAGACCCAGTACTTC. Amino acid sequence: CASSQVHGTSFQETQYF. The chain couples TRBV4-1 to TRBJ2-5; TRBD1 is a possible D gene (6 bases). The CDR3 sequence is 17 residues long. In germline, CDR1 is MGHRA, CDR2 YSYEKL. Trimming removed 1 base from V and 2 bases from J, with 17 bases in between.

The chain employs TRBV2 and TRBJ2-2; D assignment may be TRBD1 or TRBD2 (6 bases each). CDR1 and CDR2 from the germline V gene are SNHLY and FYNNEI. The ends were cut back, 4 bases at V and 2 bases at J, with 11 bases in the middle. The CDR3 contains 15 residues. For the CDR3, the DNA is TGTGCCAGCAGTGTTCTCGGGGGCAACACCGGGGAGCTGTTTTTT. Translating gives CASSVLGGNTGELFF. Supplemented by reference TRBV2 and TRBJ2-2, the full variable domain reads EPEVTQTPSHQVTQMGQEVILRCVPISNHLYFYWYRQILGQKVEFLVSFYNNEISEKSEIFDDQFSVERPDGSNFTLKIRSTKLEDSAMYFCASSVLGGNTGELFFGEGSRLTVL.

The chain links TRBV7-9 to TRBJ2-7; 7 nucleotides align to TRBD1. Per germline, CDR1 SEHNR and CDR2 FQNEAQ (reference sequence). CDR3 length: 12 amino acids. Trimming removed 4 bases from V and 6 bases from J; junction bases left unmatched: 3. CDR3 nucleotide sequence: TGTGCCAGCAGCTCGAGGGGGCCCGAGCAGTACTTC. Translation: CASSSRGPEQYF.

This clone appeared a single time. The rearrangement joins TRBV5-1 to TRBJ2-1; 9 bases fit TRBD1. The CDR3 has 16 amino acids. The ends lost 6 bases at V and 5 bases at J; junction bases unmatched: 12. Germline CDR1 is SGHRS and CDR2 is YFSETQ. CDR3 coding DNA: TGCGCCAGCAAACCGCCACTGGGACAGGGTCACAATGAGCAGTTCTTC. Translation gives CASKPPLGQGHNEQFF.

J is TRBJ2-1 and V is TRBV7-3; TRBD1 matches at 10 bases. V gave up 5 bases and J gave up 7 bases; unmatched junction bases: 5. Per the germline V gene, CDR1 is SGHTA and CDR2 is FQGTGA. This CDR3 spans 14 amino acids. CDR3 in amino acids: CASSPTGGANEQFF. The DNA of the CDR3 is TGTGCCAGCAGCCCGACAGGGGGCGCGAATGAGCAGTTCTTC.

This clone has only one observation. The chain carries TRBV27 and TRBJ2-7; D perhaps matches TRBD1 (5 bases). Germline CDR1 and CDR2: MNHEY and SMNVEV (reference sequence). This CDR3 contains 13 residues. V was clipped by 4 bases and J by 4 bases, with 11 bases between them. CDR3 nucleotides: TGTGCCAGCAGTTCATCCCAGGGATACGAGCAGTACTTC. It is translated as CASSSSQGYEQYF.

CDR3 DNA sequence: TGTGCCAGCACGCTACTAGCGGGAGGCTGGGAGACCCAGTACTTC. It translates to CASTLLAGGWETQYF. The chain has TRBV7-9 and TRBJ2-5; TRBD2 matches 12 bases. The CDR3 runs to 15 residues. CDR1 SEHNR and CDR2 FQNEAQ come from the germline V gene (reference sequence). Trimming at V came to 7 bases and at J to 5 bases, leaving 8 bases not matched to a gene. The full variable domain, with the rest looked up from reference TRBV7-9 and TRBJ2-5, is DTGVSQNPRHKITKRGQNVTFRCDPISEHNRLYWYRQTLGQGPEFLTYFQNEAQLEKSRLLSDRFSAERPKGSFSTLEIQRTEQGDSAMYLCASTLLAGGWETQYFGPGTRLLVL.

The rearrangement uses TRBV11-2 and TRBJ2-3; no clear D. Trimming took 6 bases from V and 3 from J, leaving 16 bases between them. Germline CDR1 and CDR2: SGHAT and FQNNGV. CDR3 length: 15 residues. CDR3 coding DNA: TGTGCCAGCAGTAACGTGGGCGCTTCGACAGATACGCAGTATTTT. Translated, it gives CASSNVGASTDTQYF.

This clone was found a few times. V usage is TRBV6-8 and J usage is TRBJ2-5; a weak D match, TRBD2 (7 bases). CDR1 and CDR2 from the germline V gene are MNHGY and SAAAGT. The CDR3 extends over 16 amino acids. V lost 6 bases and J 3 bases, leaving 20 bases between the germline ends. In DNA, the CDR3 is TGTGCCAGCAGAAACGGGGGCGCGGGAGAGGAAGAGACCCAGTACTTC. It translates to CASRNGGAGEEETQYF.

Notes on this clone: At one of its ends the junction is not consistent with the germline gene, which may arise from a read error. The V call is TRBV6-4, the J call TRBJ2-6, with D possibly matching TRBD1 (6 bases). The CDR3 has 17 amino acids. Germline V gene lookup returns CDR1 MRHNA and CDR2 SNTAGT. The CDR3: CASGEQGASSEANVLTF. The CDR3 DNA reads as TGTGCCAGCGGTGAACAGGGTGCAAGCTCTGAGGCCAACGTCCTGACTTTC.

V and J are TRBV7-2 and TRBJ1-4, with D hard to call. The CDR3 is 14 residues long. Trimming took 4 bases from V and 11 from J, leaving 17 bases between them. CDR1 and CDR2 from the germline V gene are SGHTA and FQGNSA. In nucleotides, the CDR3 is TGTGCCAGCAGCTCAAATACGGACCCCAGGAAACTGTTTTTT. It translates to CASSSNTDPRKLFF. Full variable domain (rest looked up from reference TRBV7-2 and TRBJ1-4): GAGVSQSPSNKVTEKGKDVELRCDPISGHTALYWYRQSLGQGLEFLIYFQGNSAPDKSGLPSDRFSAERTGGSVSTLTIQRTQQEDSAVYLCASSSNTDPRKLFFGSGTQLSVL.

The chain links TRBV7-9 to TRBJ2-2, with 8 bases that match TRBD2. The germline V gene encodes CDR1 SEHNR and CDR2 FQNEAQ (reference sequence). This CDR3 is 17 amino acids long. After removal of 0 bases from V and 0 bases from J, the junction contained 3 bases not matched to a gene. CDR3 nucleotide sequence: TGTGCCAGCAGCTTAGCGGACGGGAGGGCGAACACCGGGGAGCTGTTTTTT. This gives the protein CASSLADGRANTGELFF. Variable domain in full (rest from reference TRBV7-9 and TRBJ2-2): DTGVSQNPRHKITKRGQNVTFRCDPISEHNRLYWYRQTLGQGPEFLTYFQNEAQLEKSRLLSDRFSAERPKGSFSTLEIQRTEQGDSAMYLCASSLADGRANTGELFFGEGSRLTVL.

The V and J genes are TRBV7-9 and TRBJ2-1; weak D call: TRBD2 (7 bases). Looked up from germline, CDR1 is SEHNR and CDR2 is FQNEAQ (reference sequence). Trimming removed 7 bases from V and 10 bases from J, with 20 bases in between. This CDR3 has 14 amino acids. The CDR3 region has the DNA TGTGCCAGCATCCCGGGGGGCCCGGGATGGGAGCAGTTCTTC. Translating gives CASIPGGPGWEQFF.

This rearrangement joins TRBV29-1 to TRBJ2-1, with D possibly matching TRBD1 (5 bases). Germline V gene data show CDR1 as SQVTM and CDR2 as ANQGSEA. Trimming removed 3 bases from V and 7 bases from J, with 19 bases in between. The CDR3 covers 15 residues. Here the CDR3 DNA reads TGCAGCGTTGACCAACCAAGGGGTGGTGCGAATGAGCAGTTCTTC. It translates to CSVDQPRGGANEQFF.

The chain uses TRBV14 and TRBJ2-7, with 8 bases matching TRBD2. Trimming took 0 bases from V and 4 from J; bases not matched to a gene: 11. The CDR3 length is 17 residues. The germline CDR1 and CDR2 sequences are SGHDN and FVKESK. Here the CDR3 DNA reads TGTGCCAGCAGCCAAGATTTAGGCTCGGGGGGGCTTTACGAGCAGTACTTC. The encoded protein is CASSQDLGSGGLYEQYF.

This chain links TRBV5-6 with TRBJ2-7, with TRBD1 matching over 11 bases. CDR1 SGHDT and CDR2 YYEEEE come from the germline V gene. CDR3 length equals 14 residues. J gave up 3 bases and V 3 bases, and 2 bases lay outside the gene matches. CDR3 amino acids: CASSWTGGVYEQYF. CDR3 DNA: TGTGCCAGCAGCTGGACAGGGGGCGTCTACGAGCAGTACTTC.

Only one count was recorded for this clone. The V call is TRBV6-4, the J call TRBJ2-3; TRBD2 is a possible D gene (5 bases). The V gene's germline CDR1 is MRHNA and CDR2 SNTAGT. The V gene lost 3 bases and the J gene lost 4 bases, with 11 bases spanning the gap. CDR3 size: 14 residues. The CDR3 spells CASSEGLASDTQYF. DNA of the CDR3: TGTGCCAGCAGTGAGGGCCTAGCCTCAGATACGCAGTATTTT.

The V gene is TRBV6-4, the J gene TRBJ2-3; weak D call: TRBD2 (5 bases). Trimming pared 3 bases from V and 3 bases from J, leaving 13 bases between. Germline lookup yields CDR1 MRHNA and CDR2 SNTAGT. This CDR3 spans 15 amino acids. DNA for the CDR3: TGTGCCAGCAGTGAACTACCCCGGGGAACAGATACGCAGTATTTT. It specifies CASSELPRGTDTQYF.

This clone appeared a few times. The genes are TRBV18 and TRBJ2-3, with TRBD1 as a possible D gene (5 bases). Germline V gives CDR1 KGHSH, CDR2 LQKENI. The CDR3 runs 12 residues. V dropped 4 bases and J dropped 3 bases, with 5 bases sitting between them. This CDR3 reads CASSQGTDTQYF. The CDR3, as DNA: TGTGCCAGCTCACAGGGGACAGATACGCAGTATTTT.

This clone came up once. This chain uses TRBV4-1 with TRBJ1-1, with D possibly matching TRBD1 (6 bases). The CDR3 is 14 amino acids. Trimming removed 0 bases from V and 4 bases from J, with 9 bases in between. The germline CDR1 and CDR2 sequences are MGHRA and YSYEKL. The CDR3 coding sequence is TGCGCCAGCAGCCAAGATAGCAGGGGCACTGAAGCTTTCTTT. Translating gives CASSQDSRGTEAFF.

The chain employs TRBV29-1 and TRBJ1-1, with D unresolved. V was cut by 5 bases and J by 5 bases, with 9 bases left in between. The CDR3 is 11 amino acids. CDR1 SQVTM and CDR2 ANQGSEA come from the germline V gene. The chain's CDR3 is CSVLGITEAFF. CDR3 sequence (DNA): TGCAGCGTTTTGGGGATTACTGAAGCTTTCTTT.

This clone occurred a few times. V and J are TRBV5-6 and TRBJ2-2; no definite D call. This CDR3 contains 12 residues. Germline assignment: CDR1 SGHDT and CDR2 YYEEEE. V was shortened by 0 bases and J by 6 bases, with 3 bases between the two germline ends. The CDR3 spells CASSLASGELFF. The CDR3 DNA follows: TGTGCCAGCAGCTTGGCGTCCGGGGAGCTGTTTTTT.

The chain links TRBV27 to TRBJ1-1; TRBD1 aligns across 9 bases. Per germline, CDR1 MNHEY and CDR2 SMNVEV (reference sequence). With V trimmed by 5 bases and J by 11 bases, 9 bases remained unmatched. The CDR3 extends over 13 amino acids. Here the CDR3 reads CASSPQGAARAFF. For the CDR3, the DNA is TGTGCCAGCAGTCCACAGGGGGCGGCTAGGGCTTTCTTT.

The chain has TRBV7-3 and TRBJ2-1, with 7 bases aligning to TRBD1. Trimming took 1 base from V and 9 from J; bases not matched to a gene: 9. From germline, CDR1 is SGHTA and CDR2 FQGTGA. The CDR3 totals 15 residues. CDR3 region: CASSLIAGGWAEQFF. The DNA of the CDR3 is TGTGCCAGCAGCTTAATCGCAGGGGGATGGGCTGAGCAGTTCTTC.

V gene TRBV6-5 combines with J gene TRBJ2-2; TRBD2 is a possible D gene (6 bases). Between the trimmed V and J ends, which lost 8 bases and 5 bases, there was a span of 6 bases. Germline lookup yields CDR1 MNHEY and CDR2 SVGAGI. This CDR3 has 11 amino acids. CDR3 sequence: CASGGTGELFF. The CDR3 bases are TGTGCCAGCGGGGGGACCGGGGAGCTGTTTTTT.

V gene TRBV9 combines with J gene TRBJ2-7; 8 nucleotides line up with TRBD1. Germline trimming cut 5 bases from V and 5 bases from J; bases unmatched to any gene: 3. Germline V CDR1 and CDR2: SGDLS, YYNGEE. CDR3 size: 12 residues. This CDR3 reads CASSPGGNEQYF. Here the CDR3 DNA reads TGTGCCAGCAGTCCAGGGGGCAACGAGCAGTACTTC.